The rows below give T cell receptor beta chains drawn from one sample of a study of technical replicates of blood from several donors. Profiled with immunoSEQ multiplex PCR; TCRdb holds only in-frame clones, not every one. Here the sample spans 13,000 or so clones, roughly 94% being singletons. Sequencing was carried out using PBMCs. The receptors were gathered from a human donor in good health. Each CDR3 is given without its conserved first and last residue. Fields, in order: V gene, CDR3 length, CDR3 protein.

V: TRBV27
length: 14
CDR3: ASSFGASVNTDTQY

V: TRBV15
length: 16
CDR3: ATSRDWNVAGSSDTQY

V: TRBV27
length: 13
CDR3: ASSAYRGPNQPQH

V: TRBV19
length: 12
CDR3: ASMEGTANTEAF

V: TRBV6-4
length: 15
CDR3: ASSVISGRTAINEQF

V: TRBV19
length: 13
CDR3: ASSTGTGNTGELF

V: TRBV5-1
length: 12
CDR3: ASRLAGSTDTQY

V: TRBV18
length: 12
CDR3: ASSPIQGSNEQF

V: TRBV30
length: 15
CDR3: AWSSPAASGPPYEQY

V: TRBV4-1
length: 15
CDR3: ASSQDIGTSVYNEQF

V: TRBV2
length: 13
CDR3: ASRDKLATNEKLF

V: TRBV2
length: 10
CDR3: ASSGQGAEQY

V: TRBV27
length: 12
CDR3: ASSFGTMNTEAF

V: TRBV5-4
length: 11
CDR3: ASSSDRDETQY

V: TRBV19
length: 11
CDR3: ASSRQPLYGYT